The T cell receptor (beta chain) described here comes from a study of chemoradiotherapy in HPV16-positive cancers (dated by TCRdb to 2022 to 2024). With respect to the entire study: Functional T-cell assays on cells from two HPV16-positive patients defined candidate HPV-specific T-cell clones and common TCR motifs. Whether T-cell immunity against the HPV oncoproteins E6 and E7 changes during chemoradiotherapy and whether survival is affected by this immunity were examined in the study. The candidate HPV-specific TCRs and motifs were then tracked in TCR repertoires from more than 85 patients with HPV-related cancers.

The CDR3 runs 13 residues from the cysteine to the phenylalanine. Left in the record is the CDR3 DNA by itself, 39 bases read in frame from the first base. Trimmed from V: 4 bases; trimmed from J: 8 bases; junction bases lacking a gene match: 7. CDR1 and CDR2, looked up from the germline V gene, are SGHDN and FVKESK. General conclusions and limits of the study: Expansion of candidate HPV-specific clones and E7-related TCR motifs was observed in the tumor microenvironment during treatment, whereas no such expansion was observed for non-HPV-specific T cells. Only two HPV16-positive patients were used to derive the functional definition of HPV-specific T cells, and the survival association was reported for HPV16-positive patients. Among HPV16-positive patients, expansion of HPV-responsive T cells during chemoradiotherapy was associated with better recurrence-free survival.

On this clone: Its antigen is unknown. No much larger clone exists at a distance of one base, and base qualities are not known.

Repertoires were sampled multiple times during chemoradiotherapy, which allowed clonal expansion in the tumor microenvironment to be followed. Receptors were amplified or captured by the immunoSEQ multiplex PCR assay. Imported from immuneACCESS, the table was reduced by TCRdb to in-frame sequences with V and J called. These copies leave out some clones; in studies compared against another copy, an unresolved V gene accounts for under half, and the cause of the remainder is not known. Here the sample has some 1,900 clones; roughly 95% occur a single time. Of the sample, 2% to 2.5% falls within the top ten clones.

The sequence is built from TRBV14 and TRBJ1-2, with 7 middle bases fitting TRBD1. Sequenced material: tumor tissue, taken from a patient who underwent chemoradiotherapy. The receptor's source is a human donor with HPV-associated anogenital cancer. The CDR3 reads CASSRTGGGGYTF. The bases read TGTGCCAGCAGCCGGACAGGTGGGGGCGGCTACACCTTC.